The 16 T cell receptor beta chains listed next were all sequenced from one sample in a study of blood T cell repertoires in COVID-19. Data came from immunoSEQ multiplex PCR; TCRdb stores just in-frame clones and leaves some out. The table shows around 160,000 clones, with about 84% occurring only once. The sample was PBMCs or T cells enriched from blood (not recorded which). Receptors originate from a middle-aged man who had recovered from COVID-19.

This sequence joins TRBV5-8 and TRBJ2-1; 13 bases are shared with TRBD2. V trimming: 6 bases; J trimming: 7 bases; junction bases outside the gene matches: 7. In germline, CDR1 is SGHTS, CDR2 YDEGEE. This CDR3 contains 15 residues. CDR3 coding DNA: TGTGCCAGCAACCCCTGGGGACTAGCGGGGAATGAGCAGTTCTTC. Its protein is CASNPWGLAGNEQFF.

J is TRBJ2-5 and V is TRBV27; 10 bases are shared with TRBD2. V lost 0 bases to trimming and J lost 0 bases; unmatched junction nucleotides: 1. The CDR3 runs to 16 residues. Germline V gene sequence: CDR1 MNHEY, CDR2 SMNVEV (reference sequence). In DNA, the CDR3 is TGTGCCAGCAGTTTATCTAGCGGGGGGTACCAAGAGACCCAGTACTTC. Its protein is CASSLSSGGYQETQYF.

This clone was counted between two and nine times. The same CDR3 can be traced to other DNA sequences in this sample. This sequence joins TRBV5-1 and TRBJ1-2; D call uncertain. Germline lookup yields CDR1 SGHRS and CDR2 YFSETQ. V was cut by 7 bases and J by 2 bases, with 15 bases left in between. The CDR3 runs to 14 residues. The CDR3 loop is CASRPDGGNYGYTF. The CDR3 DNA sequence: TGCGCCAGCCGCCCGGACGGCGGGAACTATGGCTACACCTTC.

The chain couples TRBV5-6 to TRBJ2-1, with TRBD2 identical over 9 bases. This CDR3 region has 16 residues. The V gene end was trimmed by 4 bases and the J gene end by 10 bases; junction bases not matched to a gene: 15. In germline, CDR1 is SGHDT, CDR2 YYEEEE. The CDR3 DNA reads TGTGCCAGCAGCCGGGGGGTAGCGGGGGTGCTGAGCGAGCAGTTCTTC. This codes for CASSRGVAGVLSEQFF.

This chain links TRBV6-4 with TRBJ1-4; TRBD1 agrees at 9 bases. Germline V lookup: CDR1 MRHNA, CDR2 SNTAGT. With V trimmed by 9 bases and J by 5 bases, 7 bases remained unmatched. The CDR3 is made up of 14 amino acids. CDR3 protein: CASRGQGGNEKLFF. DNA of the CDR3: TGTGCCAGTAGGGGACAGGGAGGAAATGAAAAACTGTTTTTT.

The chain uses TRBV5-1 and TRBJ1-6; D might be TRBD1 (6 bases). Trimming took off 0 bases at V and 7 bases at J, with 11 bases between the two ends. CDR3 length equals 15 residues. Germline V gene data show CDR1 as SGHRS and CDR2 as YFSETQ. The chain's CDR3 is CASSLAGQQNSPLHF. The CDR3 nucleotides are TGCGCCAGCAGCTTGGCGGGACAACAGAATTCACCCCTCCACTTT.

The chain uses TRBV11-3 and TRBJ2-1; D ambiguous. The CDR3 consists of 13 residues. Looked up from germline, CDR1 is SGHNT and CDR2 is YENEEA. V shed 6 bases and J shed 5 bases, with 11 bases lying between them. CDR3 DNA: TGTGCCAGCAGTATATCCGCAGACAATGAGCAGTTCTTC. Its translation: CASSISADNEQFF.

The CDR3 nucleotides read TGTGCCTGGAGTGTTTTTAAGGACGGGGGTGACACTGAAGCTTTCTTT. Translation: CAWSVFKDGGDTEAFF. This chain links TRBV30 with TRBJ1-1; the D gene is possibly TRBD1 (5 bases). This CDR3 has 16 residues. The germline V and J ends were trimmed by 0 bases and 3 bases, with 17 bases remaining between them. Germline V gives CDR1 GTSNPN, CDR2 SVGIG (reference sequence).

This sequence joins TRBV10-2 and TRBJ1-1, with a weak D call TRBD1 (6 bases). CDR3 length: 15 amino acids. V dropped 3 bases and J dropped 1 base, with 12 bases sitting between them. Germline V gene lookup returns CDR1 WSHSY and CDR2 SAAADI. CDR3 residues: CASSEVQGANTEAFF. The CDR3 DNA is TGCGCCAGCAGTGAAGTACAGGGAGCGAACACTGAAGCTTTCTTT.

This chain links TRBV30 with TRBJ1-1; 8 bases agree with TRBD1. CDR1 GTSNPN and CDR2 SVGIG come from the germline V gene (reference sequence). The ends lost 4 bases at V and 1 base at J; junction bases unmatched: 5. This CDR3 is 14 amino acids long. DNA of the CDR3: TGTGCCTGGAACCCAGGACAGGGGAACACTGAAGCTTTCTTT. Amino acid sequence: CAWNPGQGNTEAFF.

This chain connects TRBV11-2 to TRBJ2-7; weak D call: TRBD2 (6 bases). V was trimmed by 4 bases and J by 7 bases, leaving 20 bases between them. The CDR3 loop spans 15 amino acids. The germline V gene has CDR1 SGHAT and CDR2 FQNNGV. CDR3 bases: TGTGCCAGCAGCTCCCTTCGGCGGGACTTGAGGGAGCAGTACTTC. Its protein product is CASSSLRRDLREQYF.

This sequence joins TRBV29-1 and TRBJ1-1, with a possible D match to TRBD1 (5 bases). V was cut by 2 bases and J by 5 bases, with 15 bases left in between. The CDR3 length is 14 residues. CDR1 and CDR2 from the germline V gene are SQVTM and ANQGSEA. The CDR3, as DNA: TGCAGCGTTGAACTACAGGCCTGGAAAACTGAAGCTTTCTTT. Protein sequence: CSVELQAWKTEAFF.

The J gene is TRBJ2-5, the V gene TRBV18; 10 positions agree with TRBD2. This CDR3 contains 16 residues. Germline-derived CDR1 and CDR2 are KGHSH and LQKENI. The V gene end was trimmed by 6 bases and the J gene end by 2 bases; junction bases not matched to a gene: 9. The CDR3 region has the DNA TGTGCCAGCTCCCTACAACTAGCGGGGAGTCAAGAGACCCAGTACTTC. As protein: CASSLQLAGSQETQYF.

The chain carries TRBV2 and TRBJ2-7; D may be TRBD1 (5 bases). Trimming removed 1 base at V and 2 bases at J, with 15 bases between. Germline values: CDR1 SNHLY, CDR2 FYNNEI. The CDR3 runs to 16 residues. The CDR3, as DNA: TGTGCCAGCAGTGAAGTGGGCAGGGAAGGCCCCTACGAGCAGTACTTC. It specifies CASSEVGREGPYEQYF.

This clone has a handful of counts. The chain recombines TRBV5-1 with TRBJ2-1; 11 bases match TRBD2. The ends lost 4 bases at V and 5 bases at J; junction bases unmatched: 5. This CDR3 has 15 residues. CDR1 SGHRS and CDR2 YFSETQ come from the germline V gene. CDR3 sequence: CASSPGTSGNNEQFF. The CDR3 nucleotides are TGCGCCAGCAGCCCCGGGACTAGCGGTAACAATGAGCAGTTCTTC.

This chain links TRBV3-1 (or the pseudogene TRBV3-2) with TRBJ1-1, with D unresolved. The V end lost 1 base, the J end lost 5 bases, and 8 bases lay between the germline ends. CDR1 and CDR2 from the germline V gene are LGHDT and YNNKEL (reference sequence). The CDR3 spans 13 residues. Here the CDR3 reads CASSQGRGTEAFF. The DNA for the CDR3 is TGTGCCAGCAGCCAAGGAAGAGGAACTGAAGCTTTCTTT.